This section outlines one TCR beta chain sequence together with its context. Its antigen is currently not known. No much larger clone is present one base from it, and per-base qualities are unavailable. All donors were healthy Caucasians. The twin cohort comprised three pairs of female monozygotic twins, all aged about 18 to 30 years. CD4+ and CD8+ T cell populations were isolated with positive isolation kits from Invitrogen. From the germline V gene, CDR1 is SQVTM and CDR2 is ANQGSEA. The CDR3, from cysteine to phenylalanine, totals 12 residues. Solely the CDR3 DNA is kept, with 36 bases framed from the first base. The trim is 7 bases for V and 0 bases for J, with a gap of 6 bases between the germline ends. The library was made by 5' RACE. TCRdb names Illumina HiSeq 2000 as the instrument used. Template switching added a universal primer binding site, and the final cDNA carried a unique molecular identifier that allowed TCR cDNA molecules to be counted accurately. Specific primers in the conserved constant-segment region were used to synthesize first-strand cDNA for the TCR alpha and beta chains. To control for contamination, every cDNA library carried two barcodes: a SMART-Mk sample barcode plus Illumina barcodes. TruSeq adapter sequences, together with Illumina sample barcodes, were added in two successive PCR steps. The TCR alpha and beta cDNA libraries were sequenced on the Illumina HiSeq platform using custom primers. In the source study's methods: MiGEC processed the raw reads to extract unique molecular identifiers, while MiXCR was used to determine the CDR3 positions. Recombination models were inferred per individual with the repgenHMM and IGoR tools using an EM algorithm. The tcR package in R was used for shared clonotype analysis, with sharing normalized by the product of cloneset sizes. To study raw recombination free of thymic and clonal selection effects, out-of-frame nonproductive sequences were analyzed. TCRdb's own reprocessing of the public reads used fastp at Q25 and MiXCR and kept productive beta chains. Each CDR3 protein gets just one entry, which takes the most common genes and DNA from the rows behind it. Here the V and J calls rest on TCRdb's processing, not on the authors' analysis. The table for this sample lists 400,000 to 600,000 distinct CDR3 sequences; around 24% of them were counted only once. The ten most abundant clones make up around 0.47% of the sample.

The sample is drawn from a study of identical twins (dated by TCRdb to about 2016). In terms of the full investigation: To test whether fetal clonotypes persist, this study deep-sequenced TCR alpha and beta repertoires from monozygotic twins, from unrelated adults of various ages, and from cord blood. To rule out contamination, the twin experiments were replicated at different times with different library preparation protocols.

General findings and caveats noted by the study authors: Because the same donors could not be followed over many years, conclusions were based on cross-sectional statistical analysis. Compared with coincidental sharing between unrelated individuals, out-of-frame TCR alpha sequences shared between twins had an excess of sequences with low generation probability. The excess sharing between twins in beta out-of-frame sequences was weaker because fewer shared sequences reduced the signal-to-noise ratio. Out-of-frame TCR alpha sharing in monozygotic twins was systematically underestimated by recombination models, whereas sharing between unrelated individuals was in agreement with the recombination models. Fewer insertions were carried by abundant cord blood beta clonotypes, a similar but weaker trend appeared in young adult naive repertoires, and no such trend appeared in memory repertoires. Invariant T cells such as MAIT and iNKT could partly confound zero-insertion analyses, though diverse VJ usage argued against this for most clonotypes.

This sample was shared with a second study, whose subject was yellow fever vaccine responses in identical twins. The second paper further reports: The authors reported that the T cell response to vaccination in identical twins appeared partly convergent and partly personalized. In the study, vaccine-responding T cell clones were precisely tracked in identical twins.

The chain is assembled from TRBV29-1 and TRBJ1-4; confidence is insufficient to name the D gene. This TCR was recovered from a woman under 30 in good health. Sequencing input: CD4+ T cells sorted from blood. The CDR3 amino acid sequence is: CSGGATNEKLFF. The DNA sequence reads TGCAGCGGGGGTGCAACTAATGAAAAACTGTTTTTT.